These 2 T cell receptor beta chains originate from one sample sequenced in a study of T cell responses to AZD1222 COVID-19 vaccine (dated by TCRdb to the early 2020s). The library was made by the immunoSEQ multiplex PCR assay. The clones in this table, taken by TCRdb from immuneACCESS, are in-frame only. Not every clone is retained; where verified, under half of the shortfall comes from an unresolved V gene, and the cause of the rest is unknown. Counted in this sample were approximately 200,000 clones; approximately 93% of them appeared once. The ten biggest clones cover 1% of the sample. The label giving this sample's time point can be read as: about 28 days (+/-7) after the second vaccine dose. This material consisted of peripheral blood, taken 28 days after the second AZD1222 dose. Source of these receptors: an adult who received the AZD1222 COVID-19 vaccine.

The genes are TRBV12-3 or TRBV12-4 and TRBJ1-2; TRBD1 aligns across 7 bases. V shed 7 bases, J shed 3 bases, and the junction held 5 bases outside the gene matches. The CDR3 consists of 13 residues. CDR3 loop: CASTGDRDYGYTF. The CDR3 bases are TGTGCCAGCACTGGAGACAGGGACTATGGCTACACCTTC.

This clone was picked up one time. The chain recombines TRBV19 with TRBJ1-6; D is perhaps TRBD1 (5 bases). Trimming stripped 7 bases from V and 7 bases from J, with 17 bases between. Germline lookup yields CDR1 LNHDA and CDR2 SQIVND (reference sequence). CDR3 size: 15 residues. The CDR3: CASNNRWGGNSPLHF. The CDR3 DNA follows: TGTGCCAGTAACAACAGGTGGGGGGGAAATTCACCCCTCCACTTT.